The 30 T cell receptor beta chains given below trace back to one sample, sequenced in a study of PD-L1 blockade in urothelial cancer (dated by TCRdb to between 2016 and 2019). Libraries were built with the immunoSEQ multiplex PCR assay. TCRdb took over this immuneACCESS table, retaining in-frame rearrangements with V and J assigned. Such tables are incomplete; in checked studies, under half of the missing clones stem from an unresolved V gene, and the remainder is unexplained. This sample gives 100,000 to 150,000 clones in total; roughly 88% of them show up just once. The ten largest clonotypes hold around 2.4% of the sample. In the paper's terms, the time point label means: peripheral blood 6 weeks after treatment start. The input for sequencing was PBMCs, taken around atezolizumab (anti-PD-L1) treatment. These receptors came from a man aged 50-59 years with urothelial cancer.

CDR3 amino acids: CASSSGTGGYEKLFF. The CDR3 bases are TGTGCCAGCAGCTCCGGGACAGGGGGCTATGAAAAACTGTTTTTT. The V call is TRBV7-8, the J call TRBJ1-4, with 12 bases aligning to TRBD1. This CDR3 spans 15 amino acids. CDR1 SGHVS and CDR2 FQNEAQ come from the germline V gene. The trim removed 4 bases at V and 6 bases at J, leaving 3 bases unmatched. Supplemented by reference TRBV7-8 and TRBJ1-4, the full variable domain reads GAGVSQSPRYKVAKRGQDVALRCDPISGHVSLFWYQQALGQGPEFLTYFQNEAQLDKSGLPSDRFFAERPEGSVSTLKIQRTQQEDSAVYLCASSSGTGGYEKLFFGSGTQLSVL.

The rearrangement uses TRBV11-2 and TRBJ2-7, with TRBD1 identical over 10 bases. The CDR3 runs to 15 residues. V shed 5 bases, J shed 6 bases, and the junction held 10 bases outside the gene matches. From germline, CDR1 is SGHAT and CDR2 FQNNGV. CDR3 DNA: TGTGCCAGCAGCAAGGAGGGACAGGGGTCACCCGAGCAGTACTTC. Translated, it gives CASSKEGQGSPEQYF.

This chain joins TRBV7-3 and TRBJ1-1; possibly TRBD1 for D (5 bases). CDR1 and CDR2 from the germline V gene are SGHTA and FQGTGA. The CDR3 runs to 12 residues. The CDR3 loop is CASSIGGTEAFF. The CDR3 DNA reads TGTGCGTCTAGTATCGGGGGTACTGAAGCTTTCTTT.

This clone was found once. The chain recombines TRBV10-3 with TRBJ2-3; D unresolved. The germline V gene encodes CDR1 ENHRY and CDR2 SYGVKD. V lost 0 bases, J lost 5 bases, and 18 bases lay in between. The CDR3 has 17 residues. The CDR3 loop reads CAISESIRSGRRDTQYF. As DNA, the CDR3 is TGTGCCATCAGTGAGTCGATTCGGTCAGGTCGGCGAGATACGCAGTATTTT.

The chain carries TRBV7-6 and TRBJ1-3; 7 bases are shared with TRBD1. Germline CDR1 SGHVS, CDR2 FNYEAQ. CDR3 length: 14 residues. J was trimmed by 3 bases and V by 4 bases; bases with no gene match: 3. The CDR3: CASSSRTGGNTIYF. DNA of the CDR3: TGTGCCAGCAGCTCCCGGACAGGTGGAAACACCATATATTTT.

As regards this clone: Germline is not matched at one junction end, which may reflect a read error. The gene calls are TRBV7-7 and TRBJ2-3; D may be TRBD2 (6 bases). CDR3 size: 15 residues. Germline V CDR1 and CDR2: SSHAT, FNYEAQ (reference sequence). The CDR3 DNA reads TGTGCTAGCAGCTGGAGGGGCGGCCTCACAGATACGCAGTATTTT. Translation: CASSWRGGLTDTQYF.

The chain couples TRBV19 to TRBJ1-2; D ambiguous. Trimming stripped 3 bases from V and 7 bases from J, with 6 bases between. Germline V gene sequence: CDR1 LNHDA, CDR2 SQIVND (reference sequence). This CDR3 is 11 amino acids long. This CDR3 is CASSIGSGYTF. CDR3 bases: TGTGCCAGTAGTATCGGGTCTGGCTACACCTTC.

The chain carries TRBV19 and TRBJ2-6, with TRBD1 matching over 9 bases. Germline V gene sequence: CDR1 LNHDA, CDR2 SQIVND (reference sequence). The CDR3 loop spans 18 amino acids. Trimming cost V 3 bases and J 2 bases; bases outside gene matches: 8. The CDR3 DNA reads TGTGCCAGTAGTATCATCGGGACAGGGTCTACTGGGGCCAACGTCCTGACTTTC. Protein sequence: CASSIIGTGSTGANVLTF. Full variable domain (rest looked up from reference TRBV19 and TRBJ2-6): DGGITQSPKYLFRKEGQNVTLSCEQNLNHDAMYWYRQDPGQGLRLIYYSQIVNDFQKGDIAEGYSVSREKKESFPLTVTSAQKNPTAFYLCASSIIGTGSTGANVLTFGAGSRLTVL.

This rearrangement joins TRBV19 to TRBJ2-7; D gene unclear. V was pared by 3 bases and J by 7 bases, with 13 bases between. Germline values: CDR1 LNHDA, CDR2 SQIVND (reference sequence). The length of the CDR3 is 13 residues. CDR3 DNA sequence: TGTGCCAGTAGTATTAGCAGAACCGTGGAGCAGTACTTC. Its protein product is CASSISRTVEQYF.

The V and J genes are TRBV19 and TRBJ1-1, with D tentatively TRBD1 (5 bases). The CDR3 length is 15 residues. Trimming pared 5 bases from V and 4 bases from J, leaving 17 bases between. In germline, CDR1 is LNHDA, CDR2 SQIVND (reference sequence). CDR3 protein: CASSAGTVRGTEAFF. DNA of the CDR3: TGTGCCAGTAGTGCCGGGACTGTACGTGGCACTGAAGCTTTCTTT.

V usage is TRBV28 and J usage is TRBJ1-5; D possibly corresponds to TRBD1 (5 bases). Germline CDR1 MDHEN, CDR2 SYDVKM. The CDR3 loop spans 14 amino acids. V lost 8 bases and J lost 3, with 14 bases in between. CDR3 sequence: CASGTAYNNQPQHF. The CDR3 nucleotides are TGTGCCAGCGGGACTGCCTATAACAATCAGCCCCAGCATTTT.

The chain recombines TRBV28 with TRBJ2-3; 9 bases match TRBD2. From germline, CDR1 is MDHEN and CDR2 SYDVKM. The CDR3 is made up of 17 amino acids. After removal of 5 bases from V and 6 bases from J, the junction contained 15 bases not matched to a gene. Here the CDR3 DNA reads TGTGCCAGCAGTGTGCCCCTCGGGACTAGCCTTGCGGATACGCAGTATTTT. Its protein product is CASSVPLGTSLADTQYF.

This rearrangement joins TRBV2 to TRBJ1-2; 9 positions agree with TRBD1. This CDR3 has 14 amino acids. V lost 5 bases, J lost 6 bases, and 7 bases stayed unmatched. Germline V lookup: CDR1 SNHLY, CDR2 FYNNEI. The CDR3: CASSREGQGDGYTF. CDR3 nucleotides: TGTGCCAGCAGTAGGGAGGGACAGGGTGATGGCTACACCTTC. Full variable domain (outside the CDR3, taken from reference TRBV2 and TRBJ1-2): EPEVTQTPSHQVTQMGQEVILRCVPISNHLYFYWYRQILGQKVEFLVSFYNNEISEKSEIFDDQFSVERPDGSNFTLKIRSTKLEDSAMYFCASSREGQGDGYTFGSGTRLTVV.

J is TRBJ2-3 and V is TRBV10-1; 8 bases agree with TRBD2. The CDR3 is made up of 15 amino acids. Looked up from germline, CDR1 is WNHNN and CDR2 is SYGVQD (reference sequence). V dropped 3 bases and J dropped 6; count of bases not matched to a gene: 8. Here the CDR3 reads CASSDLAGGPDTQYF. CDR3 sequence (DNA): TGCGCCAGCAGTGATTTGGCGGGAGGCCCTGATACGCAGTATTTT.

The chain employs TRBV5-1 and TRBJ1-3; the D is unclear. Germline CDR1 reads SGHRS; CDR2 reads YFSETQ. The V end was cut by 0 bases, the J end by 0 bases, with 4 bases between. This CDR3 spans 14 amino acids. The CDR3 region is CASSLESSGNTIYF. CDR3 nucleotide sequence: TGCGCCAGCAGCTTGGAGAGCTCTGGAAACACCATATATTTT.

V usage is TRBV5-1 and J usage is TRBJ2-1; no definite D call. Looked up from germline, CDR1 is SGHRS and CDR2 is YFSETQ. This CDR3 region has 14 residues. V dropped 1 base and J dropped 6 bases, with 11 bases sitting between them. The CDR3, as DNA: TGCGCCAGCAGCTTGAGTACAGCAGTCAATGAGCAGTTCTTC. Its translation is CASSLSTAVNEQFF.

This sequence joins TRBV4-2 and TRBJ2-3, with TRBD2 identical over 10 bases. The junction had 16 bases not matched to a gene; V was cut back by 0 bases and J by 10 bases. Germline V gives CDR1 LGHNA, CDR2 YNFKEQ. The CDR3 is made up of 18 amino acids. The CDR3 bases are TGTGCCAGCAGCCAAGAGGGGGCTAGCGGGGGACCTCACCAAGCGCAGTATTTT. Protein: CASSQEGASGGPHQAQYF.

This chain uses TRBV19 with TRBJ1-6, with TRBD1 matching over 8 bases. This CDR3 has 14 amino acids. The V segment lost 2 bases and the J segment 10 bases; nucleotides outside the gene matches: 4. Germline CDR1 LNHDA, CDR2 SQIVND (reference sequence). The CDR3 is CASSIPGGKSPLHF. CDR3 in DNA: TGTGCCAGTAGTATACCAGGGGGCAAGTCACCCCTCCACTTT.

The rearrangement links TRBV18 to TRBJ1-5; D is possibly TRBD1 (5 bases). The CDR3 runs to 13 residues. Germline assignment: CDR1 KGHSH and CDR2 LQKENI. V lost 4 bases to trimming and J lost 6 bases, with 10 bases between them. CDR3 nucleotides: TGTGCCAGCTCACAGGGGATGATTCAGCCCCAGCATTTT. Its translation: CASSQGMIQPQHF.

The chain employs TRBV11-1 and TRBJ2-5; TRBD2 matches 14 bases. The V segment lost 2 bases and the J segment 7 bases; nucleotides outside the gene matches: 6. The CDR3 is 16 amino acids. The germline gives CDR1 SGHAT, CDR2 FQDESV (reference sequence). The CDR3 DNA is TGTGCCAGCAGCTTATCGACTAGCGGGAGGGGGGGGACCCAGTACTTC. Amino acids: CASSLSTSGRGGTQYF.

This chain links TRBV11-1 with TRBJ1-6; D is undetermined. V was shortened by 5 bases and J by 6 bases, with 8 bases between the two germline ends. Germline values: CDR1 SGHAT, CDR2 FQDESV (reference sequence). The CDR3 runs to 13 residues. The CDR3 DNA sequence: TGTGCCAGCAGCCCGACTCGTAATTCACCCCTCCACTTT. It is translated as CASSPTRNSPLHF.

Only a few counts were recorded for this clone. The CDR3 nucleotides read TGTGCCAGCAGTTATAGCGGGAGCCACAATGAGCAGTTCTTC. Its protein is CASSYSGSHNEQFF. The chain carries TRBV6-5 and TRBJ2-1; 9 bases agree with TRBD2. The CDR3 consists of 14 residues. Germline loops: CDR1 MNHEY, CDR2 SVGAGI. J gave up 5 bases and V 3 bases, and 2 bases lay outside the gene matches.

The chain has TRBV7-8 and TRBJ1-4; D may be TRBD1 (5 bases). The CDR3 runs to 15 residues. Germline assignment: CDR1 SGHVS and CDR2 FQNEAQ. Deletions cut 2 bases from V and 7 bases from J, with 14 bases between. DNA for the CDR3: TGTGCCAGCAGCTTAACCTCGGGGGGTAGTGAAAAACTGTTTTTT. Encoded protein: CASSLTSGGSEKLFF. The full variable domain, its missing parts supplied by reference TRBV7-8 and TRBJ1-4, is GAGVSQSPRYKVAKRGQDVALRCDPISGHVSLFWYQQALGQGPEFLTYFQNEAQLDKSGLPSDRFFAERPEGSVSTLKIQRTQQEDSAVYLCASSLTSGGSEKLFFGSGTQLSVL.

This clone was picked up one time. The CDR3 spells CASSLRNNYGYTF. The CDR3 nucleotides are TGTGCCAGCAGTCTAAGAAACAACTATGGCTACACCTTC. V and J are TRBV28 and TRBJ1-2; unclear D gene. V lost 5 bases to trimming and J lost 2 bases, with 9 bases between them. Germline V gene data show CDR1 as MDHEN and CDR2 as SYDVKM. This CDR3 region has 13 residues.

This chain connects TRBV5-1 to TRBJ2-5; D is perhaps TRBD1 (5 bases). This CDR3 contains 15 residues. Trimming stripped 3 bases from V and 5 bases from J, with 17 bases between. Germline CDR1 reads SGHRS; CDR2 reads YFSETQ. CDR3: CASSSQDRSGETQYF. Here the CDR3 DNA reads TGCGCCAGCAGCTCCCAAGACAGAAGTGGGGAGACCCAGTACTTC.

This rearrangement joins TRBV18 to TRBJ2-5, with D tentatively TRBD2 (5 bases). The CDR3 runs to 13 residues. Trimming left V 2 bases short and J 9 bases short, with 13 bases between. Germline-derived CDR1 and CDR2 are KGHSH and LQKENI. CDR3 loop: CASSPGLSGAQYF. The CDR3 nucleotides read TGTGCCAGCTCACCAGGACTGAGTGGGGCCCAGTACTTC.

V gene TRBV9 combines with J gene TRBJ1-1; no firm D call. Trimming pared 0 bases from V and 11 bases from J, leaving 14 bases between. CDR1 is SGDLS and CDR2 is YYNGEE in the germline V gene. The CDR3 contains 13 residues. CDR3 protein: CASSVGPGSRAFF. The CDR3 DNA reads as TGTGCCAGCAGCGTAGGTCCGGGATCGCGGGCTTTCTTT.

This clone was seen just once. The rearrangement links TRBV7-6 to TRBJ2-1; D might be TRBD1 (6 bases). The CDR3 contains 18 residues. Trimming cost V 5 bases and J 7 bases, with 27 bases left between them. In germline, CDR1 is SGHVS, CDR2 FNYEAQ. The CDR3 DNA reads TGTGCCAGCAGCGTGAGGGGGAGCTTGTTGTCTTGGTCGAATGAGCAGTTCTTC. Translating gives CASSVRGSLLSWSNEQFF.

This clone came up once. CDR3 nucleotides: TGCGCCAGCAGCTTTAGAGCGGGAGGAGACAATGAGCAGTTCTTC. Residues: CASSFRAGGDNEQFF. The rearrangement links TRBV5-1 to TRBJ2-1; 9 positions match TRBD2. The CDR3 has 15 residues. Germline-derived CDR1 and CDR2 are SGHRS and YFSETQ. The V and J ends lost 2 bases and 5 bases, in that order; junction bases with no gene match: 5.

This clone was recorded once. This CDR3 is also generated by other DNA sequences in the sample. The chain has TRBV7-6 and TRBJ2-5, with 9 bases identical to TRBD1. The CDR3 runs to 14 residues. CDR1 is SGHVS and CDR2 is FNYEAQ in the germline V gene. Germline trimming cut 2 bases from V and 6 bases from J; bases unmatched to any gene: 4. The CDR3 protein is CASSLSDRGKTQYF. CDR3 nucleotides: TGTGCCAGCAGCTTATCGGACAGGGGAAAGACCCAGTACTTC.